The 5 T cell receptor beta chains below come from one sample, sequenced in a study of blood T cells in healthy people across ages (dated by TCRdb to 2015 to 2017). To prepare the library, 5' RACE was applied. Sequencing was performed on an Illumina HiSeq 2500. The second PCR ran for about 6 to 11 cycles and used a J-beta primer mix along with a sample-barcoded 5' primer. The public sequencing data were trimmed at Q25 with fastp and processed into clonotypes with MiXCR by TCRdb, which kept only in-frame beta chains. All rows with the same CDR3 protein become a single entry with the most common DNA and genes. The sample data list about 1.7 million distinct CDR3 sequences, and roughly 27% of these were observed just once. The ten biggest clones cover 7.7% of the sample. The specimen was blood. The receptors shown here come from a woman aged 25 to 39 in good health.

There are many counts of this clonotype. V usage is TRBV20-1 and J usage is TRBJ1-5, with D maybe TRBD1 (6 bases). The V end was cut by 5 bases, the J end by 4 bases, with 21 bases between. The CDR3 covers 16 residues. Germline assignment: CDR1 DFQATT and CDR2 SNEGSKA (reference sequence). The CDR3 spells CSAEDREGGVNQPQHF. CDR3 coding DNA: TGCAGTGCTGAAGACCGGGAGGGGGGGGTGAATCAGCCCCAGCATTTT.

Of note for this clonotype: A much larger clone is a single base away; this may be a read error. This chain uses TRBV10-3 with TRBJ2-1; tentatively, D is TRBD1 (5 bases). The J call may be faulty, since TRBJ2-7 better matches the DNA end. The length of the CDR3 is 14 residues. Germline V lookup: CDR1 ENHRY, CDR2 SYGVKD. The CDR3 DNA reads TGTGCCATCAGTGGGAGACAGAACCTCTACGAGCAGTACTTC. Residues: CAISGRQNLYEQYF.

This clonotype was detected many times. The chain uses TRBV12-3 or TRBV12-4 and TRBJ1-2; no clear D gene. The CDR3 spans 14 residues. Trimming removed 3 bases at V and 0 bases at J, with 8 bases between. CDR3 DNA sequence: TGTGCCAGCAGTTTGGGCAGGTCTAACTATGGCTACACCTTC. Encoded protein: CASSLGRSNYGYTF.

The genes are TRBV7-2 and TRBJ2-5, with D unclear. TRBJ2-7 matches the DNA end more closely, so the J call is doubtful. This CDR3 is built from 14 residues. Looked up from germline, CDR1 is SGHTA and CDR2 is FQGNSA. For the CDR3, the DNA is TGTGCCAGCAGCTTAGCACAGAGTCTCTACGAGCAGTACTTC. It specifies CASSLAQSLYEQYF.

The chain joins TRBV12-3 or TRBV12-4 to TRBJ1-2; 8 bases align to TRBD1. V gave up 6 bases and J gave up 6 bases; unmatched junction bases: 9. This CDR3 has 14 residues. DNA of the CDR3: TGTGCCAGCAGCCCAAACAGGGGGGGAAATGGCTACACCTTC. Translation: CASSPNRGGNGYTF.